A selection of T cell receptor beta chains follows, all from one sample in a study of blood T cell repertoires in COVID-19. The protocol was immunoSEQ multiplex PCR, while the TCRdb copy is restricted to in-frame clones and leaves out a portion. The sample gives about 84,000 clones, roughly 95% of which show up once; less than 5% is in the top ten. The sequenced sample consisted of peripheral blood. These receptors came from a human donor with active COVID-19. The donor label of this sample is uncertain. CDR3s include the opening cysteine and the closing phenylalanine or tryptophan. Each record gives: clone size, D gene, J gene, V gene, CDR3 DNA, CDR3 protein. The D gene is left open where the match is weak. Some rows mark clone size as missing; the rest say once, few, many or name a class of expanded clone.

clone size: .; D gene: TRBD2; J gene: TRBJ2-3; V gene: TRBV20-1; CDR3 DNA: TGCAGTGCTAGTAGGGCGGGAGGGATGGATACGCAGTATTTT; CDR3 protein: CSASRAGGMDTQYF
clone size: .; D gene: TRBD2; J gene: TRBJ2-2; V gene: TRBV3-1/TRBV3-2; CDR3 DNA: TGTGCCAGCAGCCAGAGGACTAGCGGGGTTATATCGAACACCGGGGAGCTGTTTTTT; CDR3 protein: CASSQRTSGVISNTGELFF
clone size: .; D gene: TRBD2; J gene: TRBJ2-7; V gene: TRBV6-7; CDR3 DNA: TGTGCCAGAACCTCCGTAAGTTATTCGAATAGCGGGGACCCCTACGAGCAGTACTTC; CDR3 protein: CARTSVSYSNSGDPYEQYF
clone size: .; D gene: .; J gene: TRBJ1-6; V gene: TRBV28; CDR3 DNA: TGTGCCAGCAGTCTGCCGGGGAATTCACCCCTCCACTTT; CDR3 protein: CASSLPGNSPLHF
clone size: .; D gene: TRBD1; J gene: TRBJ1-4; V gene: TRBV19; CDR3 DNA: TGTGCCAGCGGACAGGGGGCCTATGAAAAACTGTTTTTT; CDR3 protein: CASGQGAYEKLFF
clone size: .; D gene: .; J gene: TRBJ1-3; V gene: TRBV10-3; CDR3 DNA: TGTGCCATCACCGGGGGGGTAAGCTCTGGAAACACCATATATTTT; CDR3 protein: CAITGGVSSGNTIYF
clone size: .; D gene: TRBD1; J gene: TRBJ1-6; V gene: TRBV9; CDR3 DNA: TGTGCCAGCAGCGCGATCACAGGGGATAATTCACCCCTCCACTTT; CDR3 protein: CASSAITGDNSPLHF
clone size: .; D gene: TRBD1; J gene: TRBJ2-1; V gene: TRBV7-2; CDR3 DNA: TGTGCCAGCAGCCTGGGACAGGGGATCAATGAGCAGTTCTTC; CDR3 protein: CASSLGQGINEQFF
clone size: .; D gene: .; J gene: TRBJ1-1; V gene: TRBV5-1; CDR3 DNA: TGCGCCAGCAGCTTGGCGGCGGGTGAAGCTTTCTTT; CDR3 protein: CASSLAAGEAFF
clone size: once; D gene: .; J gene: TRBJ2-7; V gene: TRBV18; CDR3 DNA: TGTGCCAGCTCACCGGCCCATGTGGGGGCGTACGAGCAGTACTTC; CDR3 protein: CASSPAHVGAYEQYF
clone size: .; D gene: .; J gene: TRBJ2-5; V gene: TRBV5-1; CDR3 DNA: TGCGCCAGCAGCTTGGCCGACTCCCCAAAGAGGGAGACCCAGTACTTC; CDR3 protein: CASSLADSPKRETQYF
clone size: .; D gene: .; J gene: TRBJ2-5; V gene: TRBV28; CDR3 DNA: TGTGCCAGCAGTTTACAGGGTAGGGAGACCCAGTACTTC; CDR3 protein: CASSLQGRETQYF
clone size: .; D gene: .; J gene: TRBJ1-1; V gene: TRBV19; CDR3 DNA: TGTGCCAGTAGTATAATCGTCCGGGAGCAGTCTTTCTTT; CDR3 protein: CASSIIVREQSFF
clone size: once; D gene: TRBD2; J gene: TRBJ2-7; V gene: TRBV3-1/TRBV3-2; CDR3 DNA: TGTGCCAGCAGACGGGGACTAGCGGGGACCTACGAGCAGTACTTC; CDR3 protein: CASRRGLAGTYEQYF
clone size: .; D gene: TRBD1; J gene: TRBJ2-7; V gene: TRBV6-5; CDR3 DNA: TGTGCCACCACCCCCTCGGGACGGACAGGCGAGCAGTACTTC; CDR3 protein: CATTPSGRTGEQYF
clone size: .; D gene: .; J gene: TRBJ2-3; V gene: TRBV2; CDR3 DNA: TGTGCCAGCAGACCTCAGGATGGCACAGATACGCAGTATTTT; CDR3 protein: CASRPQDGTDTQYF
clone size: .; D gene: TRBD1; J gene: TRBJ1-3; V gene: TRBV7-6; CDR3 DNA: TGTGCCAGCTCCCCGGACTGGACAGGGGCTGGGGTAGACACCATATATTTT; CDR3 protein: CASSPDWTGAGVDTIYF